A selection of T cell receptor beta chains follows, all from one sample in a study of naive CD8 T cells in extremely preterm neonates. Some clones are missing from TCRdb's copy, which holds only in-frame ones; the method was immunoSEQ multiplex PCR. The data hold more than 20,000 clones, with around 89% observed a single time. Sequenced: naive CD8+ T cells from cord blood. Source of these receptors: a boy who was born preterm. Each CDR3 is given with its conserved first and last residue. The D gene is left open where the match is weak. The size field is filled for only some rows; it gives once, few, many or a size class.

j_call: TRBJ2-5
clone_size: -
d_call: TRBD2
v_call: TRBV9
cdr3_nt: TGTGCCAGCAGCGCCGGGACTAGCTTTAGGACCCAGTACTTC
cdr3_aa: CASSAGTSFRTQYF

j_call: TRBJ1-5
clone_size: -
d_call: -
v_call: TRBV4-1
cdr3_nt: TGCGCCAGCAGCCAAGTTAGGGGCAATCAGCCCCAGCATTTT
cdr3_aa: CASSQVRGNQPQHF

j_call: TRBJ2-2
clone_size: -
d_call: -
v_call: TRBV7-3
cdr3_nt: TGTGCCAGCAGCTTAACTAGCACCGGGGAGCTGTTTTTT
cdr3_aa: CASSLTSTGELFF

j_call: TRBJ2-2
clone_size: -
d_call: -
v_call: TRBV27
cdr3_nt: TGTGCCAGCAGTGCAGGGTGGGAGCTGTTTTTT
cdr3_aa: CASSAGWELFF

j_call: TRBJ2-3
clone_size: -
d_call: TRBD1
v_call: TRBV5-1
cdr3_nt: TGCGCCAGCAGCTTGGATGACAGGGGCACAGATACGCAGTATTTT
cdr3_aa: CASSLDDRGTDTQYF

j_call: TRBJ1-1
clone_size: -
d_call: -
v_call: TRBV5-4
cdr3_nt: TGTGCCAGCAGCTGGATGAACACTGAAGCTTTCTTT
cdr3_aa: CASSWMNTEAFF

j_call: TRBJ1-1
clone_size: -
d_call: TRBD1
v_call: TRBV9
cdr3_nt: TGTGCCAGCAGCGTACAGGGGGACACTGAAGCTTTCTTT
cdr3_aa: CASSVQGDTEAFF

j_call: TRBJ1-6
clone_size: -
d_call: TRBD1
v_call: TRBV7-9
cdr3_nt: TGTGCCAGCAGCTTAGCGGGGACAGGGGGCTCACCCCTCCACTTT
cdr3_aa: CASSLAGTGGSPLHF

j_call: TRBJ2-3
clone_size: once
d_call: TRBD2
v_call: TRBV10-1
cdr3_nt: TGCGCCAGCAGTGGACTAGCGGGGGGCACAGATACGCAGTATTTT
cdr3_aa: CASSGLAGGTDTQYF

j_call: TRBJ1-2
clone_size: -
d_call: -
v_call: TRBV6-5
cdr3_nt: TGTGCCAGCGTGGGGGTTTCAGCTAACTATGGCTACACCTTC
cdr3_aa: CASVGVSANYGYTF

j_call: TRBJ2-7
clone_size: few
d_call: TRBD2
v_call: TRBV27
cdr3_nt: TGTGCCAGCAGTTTAGCGGGGGGCGAGCAGTACTTC
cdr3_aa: CASSLAGGEQYF

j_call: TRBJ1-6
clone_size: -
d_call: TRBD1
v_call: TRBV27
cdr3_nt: TGTGCCAGCAGTTTTGGACAGGGCTATAATTCACCCCTCCACTTT
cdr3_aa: CASSFGQGYNSPLHF

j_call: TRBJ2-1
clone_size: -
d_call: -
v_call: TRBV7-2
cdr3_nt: TGTGCCAGCAGTTTCAGCTCCTACAATGAGCAGTTCTTC
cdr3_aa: CASSFSSYNEQFF

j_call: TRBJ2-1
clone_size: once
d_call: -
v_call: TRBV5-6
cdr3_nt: TGTGCCAGCAGCTTGGGGGGCAATGAGCAGTTCTTC
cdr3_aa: CASSLGGNEQFF

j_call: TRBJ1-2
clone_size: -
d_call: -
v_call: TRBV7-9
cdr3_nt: TGTGCCAGCAGCTTAGGACAATATGGCTACACCTTC
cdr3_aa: CASSLGQYGYTF

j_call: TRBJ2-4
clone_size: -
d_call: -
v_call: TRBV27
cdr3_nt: TGTGCCAGCAGTTTATCGGGGGGCAACATTCAGTACTTC
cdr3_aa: CASSLSGGNIQYF

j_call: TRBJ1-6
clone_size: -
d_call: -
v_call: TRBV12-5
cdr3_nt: TGTGCTAGTGGTTTGGGTTCACCCCTCCACTTT
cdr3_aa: CASGLGSPLHF

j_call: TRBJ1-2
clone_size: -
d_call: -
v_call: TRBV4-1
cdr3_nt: TGCGCCAGCAGCCAAGGAGGCTTTAACTATGGCTACACCTTC
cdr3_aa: CASSQGGFNYGYTF

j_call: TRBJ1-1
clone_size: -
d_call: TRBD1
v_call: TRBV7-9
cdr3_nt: TGTGCCAGCAGCCGGACAGGGAACACTGAAGCTTTCTTT
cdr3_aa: CASSRTGNTEAFF